This T cell receptor (beta chain) stems from a study of blood T cell repertoires in COVID-19 (dated by TCRdb to the early 2020s). For context, the study as a whole: Collaborator samples came from the United States, Italy and Spain and covered acute and convalescent phases of COVID-19. The prospective study material was composed of cDNA or gDNA derived from T cells, B-cell-depleted T cells, or PBMCs. Deeply sampled blood TCRbeta repertoires from subjects exposed to, actively infected with, or recovered from COVID-19 were included in the dataset. The repertoires were made available in a free public database intended to serve as a resource for research on the immune response to SARS-CoV-2. The samples were drawn from two sources: the first 160 participants of the ongoing ImmuneRACE study, and 1,254 subjects contributed by 6 global collaborators. The sample metadata nearly always contained a de-identified subject ID, COVID-19 status, age in years and sex. Where HLA class I and class II types were available, the types were taken from metadata supplied by the sample provider, not from assay-based typing. Paper-wide results and their limitations: Clinical and demographic metadata were provided uncurated, with the amount varying by source and participant.

Points on this clone: The clone's antigen remains unknown. Base quality data are lacking; no much larger clone is found one base away.

Deletion took 4 bases off V and 8 bases off J, with a span of 11 bases between the germline ends. CDR3 length: 12 amino acids, cysteine to phenylalanine. Just CDR3 DNA is preserved here, 36 bases in frame from base 1. In the prospective study, participants were about 18 to 100 years old, resided in 24 geographic areas of the United States, and were enrolled through a virtual design. In the prospective study, participants were assigned to cohorts based on the clinical history participants reported in a screening survey and a study questionnaire. For ImmuneRACE Cohort 3, a participant was defined as recovered based on two consecutive negative NP/OP PCR tests, clearance by a healthcare professional, or resolution of symptoms. Each participant in the prospective study had whole blood, serum and a nasopharyngeal or oropharyngeal swab collected by mobile phlebotomists. Prospective study participants could optionally give additional blood draws and questionnaires over an approximately two-month period. Before DNA extraction, blood samples from the prospective study were shipped at room temperature or frozen.

TCRbeta CDR3 regions were amplified from genomic DNA by means of the immunoSEQ Assay, a bias-controlled multiplex PCR. Regarding the original processing steps: Nucleated cell counts per sample were estimated from amplification of reference gene primers within the assay. To quantify the absolute abundance of each unique TCRbeta CDR3 rearrangement, sequence reads were collapsed and filtered. For each sample, productive Simpson clonality was calculated as the square root of Simpson's diversity index over productive rearrangements. As stored in TCRdb, this immuneACCESS dataset retains in-frame rearrangements with V and J assigned. A fraction of the clones does not appear; measured against another copy, unresolved V genes explain less than half of the discrepancy, and the remainder lacks a known reason. The DNA was the basis for D and trimming; V, J and clone size are from that table. A total of more than 300,000 clones appear in this sample, about nine tenths of them only once. About 9.4% of the sample lies in the top ten.

This chain is built from TRBV23-1 and TRBJ1-1; the D gene is perhaps TRBD1, from 6 matching bases. TRBV23-1 is known as an ORF, though its function is uncertain. The clonotype comes from a woman aged 18-29 years who had recovered from COVID-19. Sequencing was done on a sample of PBMCs or T cells enriched from blood (not recorded which). CDR3 loop: CASSLTTGEAFF. In nucleotide form, the sequence is TGCGCCAGCAGTCTGACCACAGGGGAAGCTTTCTTT.